This section outlines one T cell receptor (beta chain) sequence together with its context. What antigen it recognizes has not been identified. Base qualities were left out, and no much larger clone turns up one base away. This entry belongs to a study of blood T cell repertoires in COVID-19 (TCRdb year 2020). A note on the overall study: Samples from collaborators originated in the United States, Italy and Spain and spanned both the acute and convalescent phases of COVID-19. Nearly every sample came with metadata listing a de-identified subject ID, COVID-19 status, age in years and sex. The repertoires were made available in a free public database intended to serve as a resource for research on the immune response to SARS-CoV-2. The prospective study material was composed of cDNA or gDNA derived from T cells, B-cell-depleted T cells, or PBMCs. HLA class I and class II types, where available, came from metadata supplied by the sample provider rather than from assay-based typing. Samples were obtained from the ongoing ImmuneRACE study (first 160 participants) and from 1,254 subjects provided by 6 global collaborators. The dataset comprised deeply sampled blood TCRbeta repertoires from subjects exposed to, actively infected with, or recovered from COVID-19. Here is what the overall study found, with its caveats: How much clinical and demographic metadata was included differed by source and by participant, and the metadata was provided uncurated.

Enrolling through a virtual design, the prospective study's participants ranged in age from roughly 18 to 89 years and lived across more than 20 United States geographic areas. To assign participants to cohorts, the prospective study relied on clinical history that participants themselves reported in a screening survey and a study questionnaire. Recovered participants in ImmuneRACE Cohort 3 were defined as having two consecutive negative NP/OP PCR tests, clearance from a healthcare professional, or resolution of symptoms. In the prospective study, whole blood, serum and a nasopharyngeal or oropharyngeal swab were collected from each participant by mobile phlebotomists. Additional blood draws and questionnaires over an approximately 2-month period could optionally be provided by prospective study participants. Blood samples from the prospective study were shipped frozen or at room temperature prior to DNA extraction.

The CDR3, from cysteine to phenylalanine, totals 14 residues. Only CDR3 DNA is held: 42 bases, read in frame from base 1. CDR1 DFQATT and CDR2 SNEGSKA are derived from the germline V gene (reference sequence). V is clipped by 3 bases and J by 1 base, and the sequence between their germline boundaries is 10 bases long. TCRbeta CDR3 regions were amplified from genomic DNA by means of the immunoSEQ Assay, a bias-controlled multiplex PCR. Per the authors' processing: Nucleated cell counts per sample were estimated from amplification of reference gene primers within the assay. To quantify the absolute abundance of each unique TCRbeta CDR3 rearrangement, sequence reads were collapsed and filtered. For each sample, productive Simpson clonality was calculated by taking the square root of Simpson's diversity index across productive rearrangements. The clones in this table, taken by TCRdb from immuneACCESS, are in-frame only. Not every clone is retained; where verified, under half of the shortfall comes from an unresolved V gene, and the cause of the rest is unknown. V and J calls and clone size are given by that table; D and trimming were obtained from the DNA. The sample contains a few hundred thousand clones, more than 85% of them found a single time. Approximately 0.93% of the sample belongs to the ten largest clones.

This sequence originates from a woman aged 25 to 39 who had recovered from COVID-19. Material for sequencing was PBMCs or T cells enriched from blood (not recorded which). The rearranged segments are TRBV20-1 and TRBJ2-1; the best D guess is TRBD2, with 5 bases matching. The CDR3: CSASSWRSYNEQFF. The nucleotide sequence is given as TGCAGTGCTAGTAGTTGGAGGTCCTACAATGAGCAGTTCTTC.